The rows below give T cell receptor beta chains drawn from one sample of a study of blood T cells in healthy people across ages. TCRdb re-derived calls from the 5' RACE reads in MiXCR, one entry per CDR3 protein. The sample carries 1.8 million or so distinct CDR3 sequences, about 39% recorded once. Sequenced input: blood. The receptors stem from a human donor in good health. Both conserved end residues are part of each CDR3. A D gene is named only where the DNA matches it firmly. Size is stated for part of the rows, as once, few or many counts, or as a class when the clone is expanded.

clone_size: few
j_call: TRBJ1-2
v_call: TRBV3-1
d_call: -
cdr3_nt: TGTGCCAGCAAGAAGGCAGGTTATGGCTACACCTTC
cdr3_aa: CASKKAGYGYTF

clone_size: many
j_call: TRBJ2-4
v_call: TRBV20-1
d_call: -
cdr3_nt: TGCAGTGCTTGGGACCATAAAAACATTCAGTACTTC
cdr3_aa: CSAWDHKNIQYF

clone_size: few
j_call: TRBJ2-7
v_call: TRBV29-1
d_call: -
cdr3_nt: TGCAGCGCATACACCGGGCCTCGCTACGAGCAGTACTTC
cdr3_aa: CSAYTGPRYEQYF

clone_size: few
j_call: TRBJ2-3
v_call: TRBV20-1
d_call: TRBD2
cdr3_nt: TGCAGTGCTAGCGGGGGTAGCGGGGGGGCCGAAGATACGCAGTATTTT
cdr3_aa: CSASGGSGGAEDTQYF

clone_size: few
j_call: TRBJ2-7
v_call: TRBV27
d_call: TRBD1
cdr3_nt: TGTGCCAGCAGTCCATCGACAGGGGGCATCGAGTACGAGCAGTACTTC
cdr3_aa: CASSPSTGGIEYEQYF

clone_size: -
j_call: TRBJ2-4
v_call: TRBV2
d_call: -
cdr3_nt: TGTGCCAGCAACGGGGGACTTAGGGCCAAAAACATTCAGTACTTC
cdr3_aa: CASNGGLRAKNIQYF

clone_size: -
j_call: TRBJ2-4
v_call: TRBV6-5
d_call: -
cdr3_nt: TGTGCCAGCAGCCCCTTTCAAAATCTAGCCAAAAACATTCAGTACTTC
cdr3_aa: CASSPFQNLAKNIQYF

clone_size: few
j_call: TRBJ1-2
v_call: TRBV14
d_call: TRBD1
cdr3_nt: TGTGCCAGCAGCCACCAACCGGGACAGGGGGGCTCTGACTATGGCTACACCTTC
cdr3_aa: CASSHQPGQGGSDYGYTF

clone_size: -
j_call: TRBJ2-1
v_call: TRBV5-1
d_call: TRBD2
cdr3_nt: TGCGCCAGCAGCTTAAAGACTAGCGGGGGTCATGAGCAGTTCTTC
cdr3_aa: CASSLKTSGGHEQFF

clone_size: many
j_call: TRBJ2-1
v_call: TRBV7-2
d_call: -
cdr3_nt: TGTGCCAGCAGCTTAGTTTTTGAGCAGTTCTTC
cdr3_aa: CASSLVFEQFF

clone_size: -
j_call: TRBJ2-3
v_call: TRBV7-9
d_call: TRBD2
cdr3_nt: TGTGCCAGCCGGTTCACTAGCGGCACAGTAACGCAGTATTTT
cdr3_aa: CASRFTSGTVTQYF

clone_size: -
j_call: TRBJ1-1
v_call: TRBV7-2
d_call: -
cdr3_nt: TGTGCCAGCGGTACAGGTTCTGGAGCTTTCTTT
cdr3_aa: CASGTGSGAFF

clone_size: few
j_call: TRBJ2-1
v_call: TRBV11-2
d_call: -
cdr3_nt: TGTGCCAGCAGCTTAGCCGGGACTGGGCACCGTGAGCAGTTCTTC
cdr3_aa: CASSLAGTGHREQFF

clone_size: -
j_call: TRBJ1-2
v_call: TRBV4-3
d_call: -
cdr3_nt: TGCGCCAGCAGCCAAGATGTACCGGGGGGCGAGAACTATGGCTACACCTTC
cdr3_aa: CASSQDVPGGENYGYTF

clone_size: once
j_call: TRBJ2-7
v_call: TRBV24-1
d_call: -
cdr3_nt: TGTGCCACCAGTGGGCCGGGCAGAGAGGAGCAGTACTTC
cdr3_aa: CATSGPGREEQYF

clone_size: -
j_call: TRBJ1-1
v_call: TRBV6-2/TRBV6-3
d_call: -
cdr3_nt: TGTGCCAGCAGTTACTTATTCAAGGGACCGCAGAACACTGAAGCTTTCTTT
cdr3_aa: CASSYLFKGPQNTEAFF

clone_size: -
j_call: TRBJ1-2
v_call: TRBV29-1
d_call: -
cdr3_nt: TGCAGCGTTGATTTTCGGCCTGGCTATGGCTACACCTTC
cdr3_aa: CSVDFRPGYGYTF

clone_size: many
j_call: TRBJ2-1
v_call: TRBV3-1
d_call: -
cdr3_nt: TGTGCCAGCGGAGGGACCTACAATGAGCAGTTCTTC
cdr3_aa: CASGGTYNEQFF

clone_size: many
j_call: TRBJ2-1
v_call: TRBV20-1
d_call: -
cdr3_nt: TGCAGTGGGACGGATACAGGATCTCACATCGATGAGCAGTTCTTC
cdr3_aa: CSGTDTGSHIDEQFF

clone_size: -
j_call: TRBJ2-5
v_call: TRBV7-6
d_call: -
cdr3_nt: TGTGCCAGCAGCTTAGAGGTAGGGGCCCCGGAAAGGCAGTACTTC
cdr3_aa: CASSLEVGAPERQYF

clone_size: few
j_call: TRBJ2-7
v_call: TRBV10-3
d_call: -
cdr3_nt: TGTGCCATCAGTCGCGACAGGATTAAGTACTTC
cdr3_aa: CAISRDRIKYF

clone_size: -
j_call: TRBJ2-5
v_call: TRBV29-1
d_call: TRBD1
cdr3_nt: TGCAGCGTTGCTAGGGGGCCAGGGGAGACCCAGTACTTC
cdr3_aa: CSVARGPGETQYF

clone_size: few
j_call: TRBJ2-1
v_call: TRBV10-3
d_call: -
cdr3_nt: TGTGCCATCAGTGAGGCCCAGGGTGTGCAGTTCTTC
cdr3_aa: CAISEAQGVQFF

clone_size: once
j_call: TRBJ1-4
v_call: TRBV5-1
d_call: -
cdr3_nt: TGCGCCAGCAGCCGGAAGGGGGTATCCGATGAAAAACTGTTTTTT
cdr3_aa: CASSRKGVSDEKLFF

clone_size: -
j_call: TRBJ2-5
v_call: TRBV12-3/TRBV12-4
d_call: -
cdr3_nt: TGTGCCAGCAGCCCAAGACAGAACCAAGAGACCCAGTACTTC
cdr3_aa: CASSPRQNQETQYF

clone_size: -
j_call: TRBJ1-1
v_call: TRBV2
d_call: -
cdr3_nt: TGTGCCAGCACCACGGACTCCTGGAACACTGAAGCTTTCTTT
cdr3_aa: CASTTDSWNTEAFF

clone_size: few
j_call: TRBJ2-7
v_call: TRBV3-1
d_call: -
cdr3_nt: TGTGCCACCAACCAAGGGGCGGGGGCGGCCTACGAGCAGTACTTC
cdr3_aa: CATNQGAGAAYEQYF

clone_size: -
j_call: TRBJ2-3
v_call: TRBV27
d_call: -
cdr3_nt: TGTGCCAGCAGCCCTGGGACGGGCAACCTTGCAGATACGCAGTATTTT
cdr3_aa: CASSPGTGNLADTQYF

clone_size: -
j_call: TRBJ2-3
v_call: TRBV4-3
d_call: TRBD2
cdr3_nt: TGCGCCAGCAGCCAAGAGCCTAGCGGGGGGGCCCACACAGATACGCAGTATTTT
cdr3_aa: CASSQEPSGGAHTDTQYF

clone_size: -
j_call: TRBJ2-1
v_call: TRBV29-1
d_call: TRBD2
cdr3_nt: TGCTGCGTTGAGGTAGCGGGGGTATACAATGAGCAGTTCTTC
cdr3_aa: CCVEVAGVYNEQFF

clone_size: few
j_call: TRBJ1-2
v_call: TRBV11-2
d_call: TRBD1
cdr3_nt: TGTGCCAGCAGCTTAGACCGATCATGGACAGGACACTATGGCTACACCTTC
cdr3_aa: CASSLDRSWTGHYGYTF

clone_size: -
j_call: TRBJ1-2
v_call: TRBV15
d_call: -
cdr3_nt: TGTGCCACCAGCAGGGCCGGGGGAGGCTATGGCTACACCTTC
cdr3_aa: CATSRAGGGYGYTF

clone_size: few
j_call: TRBJ2-1
v_call: TRBV6-2/TRBV6-3
d_call: TRBD2
cdr3_nt: TGTGCCAGCAGTTACTCGGCCGGACTAGCGGGGAAGAATGAGCAGTTCTTC
cdr3_aa: CASSYSAGLAGKNEQFF

clone_size: -
j_call: TRBJ2-7
v_call: TRBV27
d_call: -
cdr3_nt: TGTGCCAGCAGTTACTCCCGGGGGGCTCTCCACTACGAGCAGTACTTC
cdr3_aa: CASSYSRGALHYEQYF

clone_size: few
j_call: TRBJ2-3
v_call: TRBV18
d_call: -
cdr3_nt: TGTGCCAGCTCACCACGTATTAGAACAGATACGCAGTATTTT
cdr3_aa: CASSPRIRTDTQYF